The source of this T cell receptor (beta chain) is a study of T cell responses to AZD1222 COVID-19 vaccine. Clones were read by immunoSEQ multiplex PCR, and TCRdb kept only the in-frame ones, dropping some. The sample includes 83,000 or so clones, approximately 90% of them seen just once. General observations from the study: Per reports, nearly half of all spike-specific TCRs target regions that are unmutated in variants. Just a handful of people given AZD1222 tested seropositive at baseline. Donors in the cohort were predominantly white British and more often female, and clonal diversity was possibly underestimated. Regions 160-218 and 743-854 dominated among vaccine-associated CD4 TCRs spanning spike.

On this clone: No antigen is known for it.

Germline assignment: CDR1 SGHRS and CDR2 YFSETQ. The CDR3 has 14 amino acids. V dropped 1 base and J dropped 1 base, with 8 bases sitting between them. V is TRBV5-1 and J is TRBJ1-1; D is uncertain. This clonotype originated in an adult who received the AZD1222 COVID-19 vaccine. The sample in question was peripheral blood, obtained 28 days after the second AZD1222 dose. The CDR3 DNA reads TGCGCCAGCAGCTTGTCGCGCCCGAACACTGAAGCTTTCTTT. Its translation is CASSLSRPNTEAFF.